Following are 27 T cell receptor beta chains from one sample sequenced in a study of blood T cells in healthy people across ages. Primed by a sample-barcoded 5' primer and a J-beta primer mix, a second PCR proceeded for 7 to 11 cycles. TCRdb fed the 5' RACE reads into MiXCR, producing one record per CDR3 protein. Here the sample spans some 900,000 distinct CDR3 sequences, roughly 50% being singletons. The sample was blood. These receptors all come from a man aged 30-40 years in good health.

CDR3 in amino acids: CASSSPTESSTDTQYF. The DNA for the CDR3 is TGTGCCAGCAGTTCCCCGACAGAATCCAGCACAGATACGCAGTATTTT. The gene calls are TRBV12-3 or TRBV12-4 and TRBJ2-3; D might be TRBD1 (5 bases). The V gene lost 4 bases and the J gene lost 0 bases, with 14 bases spanning the gap. The CDR3 loop spans 16 amino acids.

This clonotype was recorded a few times. The CDR3 protein is CASSRSLGLPQETQYF. The DNA of the CDR3 is TGTGCCAGCAGCCGGAGCCTTGGACTTCCCCAAGAGACCCAGTACTTC. The J gene is TRBJ2-5, the V gene TRBV7-9; D may be TRBD2 (5 bases). The ends were cut back, 5 bases at V and 1 base at J, with 17 bases in the middle. The germline CDR1 and CDR2 sequences are SEHNR and FQNEAQ (reference sequence). The CDR3 length is 16 residues.

The rearrangement uses TRBV29-1 and TRBJ2-4, with 8 bases lining up with TRBD1. Germline V gene sequence: CDR1 SQVTM, CDR2 ANQGSEA. The J segment lost 1 base and the V segment lost 4 bases, leaving 3 bases of the junction unmatched. This CDR3 contains 14 residues. CDR3 sequence: CSVGTGNAKNIQYF. CDR3 DNA: TGCAGCGTTGGGACAGGGAACGCCAAAAACATTCAGTACTTC.

The chain carries TRBV11-1 and TRBJ2-1; 9 bases line up with TRBD1. J was trimmed by 4 bases and V by 2 bases; bases with no gene match: 6. Germline-derived CDR1 and CDR2 are SGHAT and FQDESV (reference sequence). CDR3 length: 16 residues. This chain's CDR3 is CASSLKAGQGYNEQFF. DNA for the CDR3: TGTGCCAGCAGCTTAAAAGCGGGACAGGGTTACAATGAGCAGTTCTTC.

This clonotype was counted between two and nine times. The chain links TRBV11-2 to TRBJ2-1; 12 nucleotides align to TRBD2. V lost 7 bases and J lost 6; bases outside the gene matches: 7. The CDR3 has 15 amino acids. Germline CDR1 SGHAT, CDR2 FQNNGV. CDR3 bases: TGTGCCAGCACCCCAGGGACTAGCGGGCTCAATGAGCAGTTCTTC. Its translation is CASTPGTSGLNEQFF.

This chain uses TRBV9 with TRBJ1-2; 9 bases align to TRBD1. The V segment lost 0 bases and the J segment 1 base; nucleotides outside the gene matches: 10. CDR1 and CDR2 (germline): SGDLS, YYNGEE. CDR3 size: 18 residues. CDR3 nucleotide sequence: TGTGCCAGCAGCGTAGCGGTCTCGACAGGGGGGCTTAACTATGGCTACACCTTC. Amino acids: CASSVAVSTGGLNYGYTF.

V usage is TRBV10-2 and J usage is TRBJ1-2; D unresolved. The CDR3 is made up of 13 amino acids. Germline CDR1 reads WSHSY; CDR2 reads SAAADI. The V end was cut by 6 bases, the J end by 4 bases, with 12 bases between. This chain's CDR3 is CASRPPWPYGYTF. CDR3 in DNA: TGCGCCAGCAGGCCCCCATGGCCCTATGGCTACACCTTC.

This clonotype has more than one count but fewer than ten. The chain has TRBV7-8 and TRBJ2-6; unclear D gene. Deletions cut 8 bases from V and 0 bases from J, with 8 bases between. The V gene's germline CDR1 is SGHVS and CDR2 FQNEAQ. The CDR3 extends over 14 amino acids. The CDR3 loop is CASGRISGANVLTF. CDR3 nucleotides: TGTGCCAGCGGGCGGATCTCTGGGGCCAACGTCCTGACTTTC.

V and J are TRBV6-6 and TRBJ2-2, with 8 bases lining up with TRBD1. Losses at the gene ends were 4 bases for V and 5 bases for J; bases not matched to a gene: 6. From germline, CDR1 is MNHNY and CDR2 SVGAGI (reference sequence). This CDR3 region has 15 residues. In DNA, the CDR3 is TGTGCCAGCAGTTCGACAGGGGCGGGAACCGGGGAGCTGTTTTTT. Protein sequence: CASSSTGAGTGELFF.

The chain carries TRBV19 and TRBJ2-1, with D possibly being TRBD1 or TRBD2 (5 bases each). Trimming removed 5 bases at V and 8 bases at J, with 13 bases between. Per the germline V gene, CDR1 is LNHDA and CDR2 is SQIVND (reference sequence). The CDR3 runs to 13 residues. Written as DNA, the CDR3 is TGTGCCAGTAGTGGGGACCTAGGACATGAGCAGTTCTTC. This translates into CASSGDLGHEQFF.

In the case of this clonotype: The CDR3 does not end in the conserved phenylalanine or tryptophan, so this is likely a read error. The rearrangement links TRBV20-1 to TRBJ2-4, with 7 bases aligning to TRBD2. Germline assignment: CDR1 DFQATT and CDR2 SNEGSKA (reference sequence). Trimming at V came to 3 bases and at J to 2 bases, leaving 10 bases not matched to a gene. This CDR3 comprises 16 residues. The CDR3 spells CSASRSSGVSKNIQYS. CDR3 coding DNA: TGCAGTGCTAGCCGGTCAAGCGGGGTATCCAAAAACATTCAGTACTCC.

CDR3 coding DNA: TGTGCCAGCAGTTACTCTTCTGGCAATGAGCAGTACTTC. It is translated as CASSYSSGNEQYF. The chain joins TRBV6-5 to TRBJ2-5; the D is unclear. Germline values: CDR1 MNHEY, CDR2 SVGAGI. This CDR3 is built from 13 residues. V was clipped by 0 bases and J by 11 bases, with 13 bases between them.

The rearrangement uses TRBV12-3 or TRBV12-4 and TRBJ2-4; 8 nucleotides line up with TRBD1. The CDR3 runs 16 residues. V was clipped by 3 bases and J by 4 bases; unmatched bases: 8. The CDR3 nucleotides are TGTGCCAGCAGTTTTTTGAGGACAGGGACTAAAAACATTCAGTACTTC. This codes for CASSFLRTGTKNIQYF.

The gene calls are TRBV6-2 or TRBV6-3 and TRBJ2-6; D is unclear. The CDR3 loop spans 17 amino acids. Deletions cut 2 bases from V and 0 bases from J, with 11 bases between. Per germline, CDR1 MNHEY and CDR2 SVGEGT. As DNA, the CDR3 is TGTGCCAGCAGTTACAGGGCGTTCGGCTCTGGGGCCAACGTCCTGACTTTC. This encodes CASSYRAFGSGANVLTF.

The chain recombines TRBV4-1 with TRBJ1-1; no clear D. Trimming took 0 bases from V and 7 from J, leaving 9 bases between them. The length of the CDR3 is 13 residues. Germline CDR1 is MGHRA and CDR2 is YSYEKL. The CDR3 sequence is CASSQEGSYEAFF. CDR3 in DNA: TGCGCCAGCAGCCAAGAAGGCAGCTATGAAGCTTTCTTT.

The rearrangement joins TRBV11-3 to TRBJ1-2; D perhaps matches TRBD1 (5 bases). Looked up from germline, CDR1 is SGHNT and CDR2 is YENEEA. The CDR3 loop spans 15 amino acids. With 5 bases removed from V and 6 bases from J, the gap between germline ends came to 19 bases. The CDR3, as DNA: TGTGCCAGCAGCCTACTGTCAGGAGGGGTAGATGGCTACACCTTC. Translated, it gives CASSLLSGGVDGYTF.

V is TRBV10-3 and J is TRBJ1-6; possible D gene TRBD1, 5 bases. Trimming left V 11 bases short and J 3 bases short, with 23 bases between. Per the germline V gene, CDR1 is ENHRY and CDR2 is SYGVKD. The CDR3 covers 17 residues. The chain's CDR3 is CAQARAHRRIYNSPLHF. Here the CDR3 DNA reads TGTGCCCAGGCACGGGCCCACAGGAGGATCTATAATTCACCCCTCCACTTT.

This clonotype has just a few counts. This chain uses TRBV20-1 with TRBJ2-7; TRBD1 matches 7 bases. CDR1 is DFQATT and CDR2 is SNEGSKA in the germline V gene (reference sequence). CDR3 length: 13 amino acids. The CDR3 nucleotides read TGCAGCGCTCTGGGACAGACCTCCTACGAGCAGTACTTC. Protein product: CSALGQTSYEQYF.

The rearrangement links TRBV4-1 to TRBJ2-1; possibly TRBD2 for D (6 bases). The V gene lost 3 bases and the J gene lost 15 bases, with 21 bases spanning the gap. The CDR3 has 14 amino acids. The germline V gene has CDR1 MGHRA and CDR2 YSYEKL. This CDR3 is CASSQRDLAQDPFF. The CDR3 DNA reads as TGCGCCAGCAGCCAGCGGGACCTCGCCCAGGATCCGTTCTTC.

The CDR3 here is CSAGDRGADEKLFF. The CDR3 coding sequence is TGCAGTGCTGGGGACAGGGGGGCCGATGAAAAACTGTTTTTT. The genes are TRBV20-1 and TRBJ1-4; 11 bases agree with TRBD1. The CDR3 is 14 residues long. V was clipped by 5 bases and J by 6 bases; unmatched bases: 5. The germline V gene encodes CDR1 DFQATT and CDR2 SNEGSKA (reference sequence).

This chain's CDR3 is CASSQELAAGLNLNTEAFF. The CDR3 nucleotides are TGCGCCAGCAGCCAAGAATTGGCCGCGGGACTCAATTTGAACACTGAAGCTTTCTTT. The chain recombines TRBV4-3 with TRBJ1-1, with a weak D call TRBD1 (5 bases). This CDR3 is built from 19 residues. Trimming cost V 0 bases and J 0 bases, with 20 bases left between them. Germline V gene sequence: CDR1 LGHNA, CDR2 YSLEER.

This clonotype occurred a few times. The rearrangement uses TRBV20-1 and TRBJ1-5; D possibly corresponds to TRBD1 (5 bases). CDR1 DFQATT and CDR2 SNEGSKA come from the germline V gene (reference sequence). Trimming took off 5 bases at V and 13 bases at J, with 18 bases between the two ends. CDR3 size: 12 residues. The CDR3 spells CSADPGGRRQHF. The DNA for the CDR3 is TGCAGTGCTGACCCCGGGGGACGCCGACAGCATTTT.

The rearrangement uses TRBV12-5 and TRBJ2-1; D is possibly TRBD2 (5 bases). Trimming cost V 6 bases and J 7 bases, with 10 bases left between them. Germline V gives CDR1 LGHNT, CDR2 FRNRAP. The CDR3 runs 12 residues. The CDR3 spells CASGPGVNEQFF. Written as DNA, the CDR3 is TGTGCTAGTGGACCCGGGGTGAATGAGCAGTTCTTC.

This clonotype was detected only a few times. The chain joins TRBV5-1 to TRBJ2-5; TRBD1 might be the D (5 bases). The J call may be mistaken, given a closer DNA end match to TRBJ2-7. The length of the CDR3 is 14 residues. Germline CDR1 reads SGHRS; CDR2 reads YFSETQ. CDR3 amino acids: CASSLAAGSGEQYF. In DNA, the CDR3 is TGCGCCAGCAGCTTGGCAGCAGGGTCTGGCGAGCAGTACTTC.

In this sample, this clonotype turned up a few times. This chain joins TRBV4-3 and TRBJ2-3; tentative D call: TRBD2 (7 bases). V was clipped by 5 bases and J by 2 bases, with 11 bases between them. The germline gives CDR1 LGHNA, CDR2 YSLEER. This CDR3 spans 14 amino acids. The CDR3 spells CASSAGAYTDTQYF. DNA of the CDR3: TGCGCCAGCAGCGCGGGGGCCTACACAGATACGCAGTATTTT.

The sample holds a few counts of this clonotype. The chain links TRBV9 to TRBJ2-5; the match to TRBD1 covers 9 bases. CDR3 length: 16 amino acids. Germline V gives CDR1 SGDLS, CDR2 YYNGEE. Trimming took 2 bases from V and 4 from J; bases not matched to a gene: 9. The CDR3: CASSVTGGFGGETQYF. CDR3 DNA sequence: TGTGCCAGCAGCGTCACAGGGGGCTTCGGGGGAGAGACCCAGTACTTC.

This clonotype was observed a single time. One end of the junction does not line up with germline, which may come from a read error. V gene TRBV7-2 combines with J gene TRBJ1-2; no reliable D call. The CDR3 runs to 12 residues. In germline, CDR1 is SGHTA, CDR2 FQGNSA. CDR3 protein: CASTSPGYGDTF. The CDR3 bases are TGTGCCAGCACTTCCCCTGGCTATGGCGACACCTTC.